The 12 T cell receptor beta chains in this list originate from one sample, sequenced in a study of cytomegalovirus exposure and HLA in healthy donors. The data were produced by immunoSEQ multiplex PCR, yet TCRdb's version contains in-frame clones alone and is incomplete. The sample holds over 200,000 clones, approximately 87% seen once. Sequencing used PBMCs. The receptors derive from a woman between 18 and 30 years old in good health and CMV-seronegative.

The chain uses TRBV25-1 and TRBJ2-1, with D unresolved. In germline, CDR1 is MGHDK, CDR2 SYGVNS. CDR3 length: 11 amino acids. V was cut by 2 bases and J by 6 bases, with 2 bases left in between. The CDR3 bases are TGTGCCAGCAGTGAAGGCAATGAGCAGTTCTTC. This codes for CASSEGNEQFF.

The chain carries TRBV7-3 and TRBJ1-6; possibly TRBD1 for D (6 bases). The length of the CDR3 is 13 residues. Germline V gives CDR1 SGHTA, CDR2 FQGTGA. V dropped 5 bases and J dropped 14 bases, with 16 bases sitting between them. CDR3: CASSQTRGKALHF. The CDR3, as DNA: TGTGCCAGCAGCCAGACCAGGGGCAAGGCCCTCCACTTT.

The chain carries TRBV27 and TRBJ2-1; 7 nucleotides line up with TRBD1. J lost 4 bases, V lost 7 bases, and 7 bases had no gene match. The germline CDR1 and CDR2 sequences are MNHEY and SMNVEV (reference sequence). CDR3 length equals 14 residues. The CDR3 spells CASTWTGGYNEQFF. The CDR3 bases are TGTGCCAGCACCTGGACAGGAGGTTACAATGAGCAGTTCTTC.

CDR3 nucleotide sequence: TGTGCCAGTAATCCCAGGGACGGAGCGAACACCGGGGAGCTGTTTTTT. The encoded protein is CASNPRDGANTGELFF. This rearrangement joins TRBV19 to TRBJ2-2; the D gene could be TRBD1 or TRBD2 (5 bases each). Trimming shortened V by 7 bases and J by 0 bases, and 15 bases separated the two germline ends. This CDR3 comprises 16 residues. Germline V gene sequence: CDR1 LNHDA, CDR2 SQIVND (reference sequence).

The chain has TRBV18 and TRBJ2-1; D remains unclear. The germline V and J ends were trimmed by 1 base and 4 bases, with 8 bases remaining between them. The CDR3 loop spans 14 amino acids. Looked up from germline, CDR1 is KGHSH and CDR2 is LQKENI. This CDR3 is CASSPQATYNEQFF. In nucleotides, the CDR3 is TGTGCCAGCTCACCACAGGCTACTTACAATGAGCAGTTCTTC.

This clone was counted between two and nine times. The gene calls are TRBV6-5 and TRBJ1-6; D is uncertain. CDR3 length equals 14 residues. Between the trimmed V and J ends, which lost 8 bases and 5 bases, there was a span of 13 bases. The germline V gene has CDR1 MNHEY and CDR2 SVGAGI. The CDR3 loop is CASCPSSNNSPLHF. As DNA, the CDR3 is TGTGCCAGCTGCCCCTCTTCCAATAATTCACCCCTCCACTTT.

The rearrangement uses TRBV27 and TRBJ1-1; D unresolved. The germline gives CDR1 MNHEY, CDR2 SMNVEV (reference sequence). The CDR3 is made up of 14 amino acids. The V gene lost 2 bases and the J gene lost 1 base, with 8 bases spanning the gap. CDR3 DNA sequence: TGTGCCAGCAGTTTAAAGCGGTCGAACACTGAAGCTTTCTTT. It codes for CASSLKRSNTEAFF.

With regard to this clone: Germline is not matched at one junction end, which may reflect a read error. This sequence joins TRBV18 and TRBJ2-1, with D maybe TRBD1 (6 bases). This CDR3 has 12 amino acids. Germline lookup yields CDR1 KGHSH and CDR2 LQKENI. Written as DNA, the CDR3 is TGTGCCAGCTCACAGGACAGACCCGCTTGGGTCTTC. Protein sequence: CASSQDRPAWVF.

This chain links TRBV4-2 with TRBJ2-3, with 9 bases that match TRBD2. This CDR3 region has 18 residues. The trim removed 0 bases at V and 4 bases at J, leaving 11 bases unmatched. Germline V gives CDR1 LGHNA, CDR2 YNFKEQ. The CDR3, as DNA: TGTGCCAGCAGCCAAGATCAGGGACTAGCATCGTCGTCAGATACGCAGTATTTT. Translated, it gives CASSQDQGLASSSDTQYF.

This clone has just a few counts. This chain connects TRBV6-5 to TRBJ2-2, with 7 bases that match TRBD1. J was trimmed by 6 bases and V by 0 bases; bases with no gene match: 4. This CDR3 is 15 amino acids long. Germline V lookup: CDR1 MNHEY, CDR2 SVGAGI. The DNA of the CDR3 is TGTGCCAGCAGTTACTCGCGACAGGGTGCCGGGGAGCTGTTTTTT. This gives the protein CASSYSRQGAGELFF.

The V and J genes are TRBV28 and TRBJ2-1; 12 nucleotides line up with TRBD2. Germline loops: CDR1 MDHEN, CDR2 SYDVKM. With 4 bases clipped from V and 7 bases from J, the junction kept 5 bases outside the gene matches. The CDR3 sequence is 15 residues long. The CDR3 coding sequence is TGTGCCAGCAGTTCGCGGACTAGCGGGAAAAATGAGCAGTTCTTC. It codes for CASSSRTSGKNEQFF.

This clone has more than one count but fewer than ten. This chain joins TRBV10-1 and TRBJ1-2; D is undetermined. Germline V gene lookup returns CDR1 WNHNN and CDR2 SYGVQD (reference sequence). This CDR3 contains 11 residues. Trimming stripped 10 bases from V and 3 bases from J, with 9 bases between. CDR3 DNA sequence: TGCGCCATCACTACCGACTATGGCTACACCTTC. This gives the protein CAITTDYGYTF.